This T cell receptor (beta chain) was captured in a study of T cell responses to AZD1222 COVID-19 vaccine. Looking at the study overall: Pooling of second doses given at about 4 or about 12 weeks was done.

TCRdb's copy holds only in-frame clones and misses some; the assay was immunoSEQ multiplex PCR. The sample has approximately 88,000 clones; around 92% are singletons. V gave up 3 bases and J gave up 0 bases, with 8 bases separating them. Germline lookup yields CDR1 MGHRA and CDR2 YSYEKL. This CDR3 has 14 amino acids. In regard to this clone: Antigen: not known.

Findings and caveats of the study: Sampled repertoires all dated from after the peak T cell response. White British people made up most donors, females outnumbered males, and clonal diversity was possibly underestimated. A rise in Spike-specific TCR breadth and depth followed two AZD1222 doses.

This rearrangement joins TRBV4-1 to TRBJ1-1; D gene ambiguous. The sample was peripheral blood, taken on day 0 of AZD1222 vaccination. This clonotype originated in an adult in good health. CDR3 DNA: TGCGCCAGCAGCCACGCGGGGTTGAACACTGAAGCTTTCTTT. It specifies CASSHAGLNTEAFF.